This T cell receptor (beta chain) was sequenced during a study of blood T cell repertoires in COVID-19. Study at large: The cDNA or gDNA used as material had been derived from T cells, B-cell-depleted T cells, or PBMCs.

Original methodology: The assay estimated nucleated cells by amplifying reference gene primers. The data were produced by immunoSEQ multiplex PCR, yet TCRdb's version contains in-frame clones alone and is incomplete. V, J and clone size reflect that table, while D and trimming were determined from the DNA. The sample yields about half a million clones, 89% seen once. The V end lost 7 bases, the J end lost 8 bases, and 9 bases lay between the germline ends. Germline loops: CDR1 SGHDT, CDR2 YYEEEE. This CDR3 contains 11 residues. Sequenced: peripheral blood. The chain has TRBV5-6 and TRBJ2-2; D is unclear. This receptor was taken from a man younger than 35 with COVID-19, enrolled during active disease. CDR3: CASLSRGELFF. CDR3 DNA sequence: TGTGCCAGCCTTAGTCGGGGGGAGCTGTTTTTT.